A selection of T cell receptor beta chains follows, all from one sample in a study of graft-versus-host responses after intestinal transplantation. Here immunoSEQ multiplex PCR was the method, and the copy in TCRdb shows in-frame clones only, minus some. The profile shows roughly 85,000 clones, approximately 90% of them singletons. The antigens of these receptors remain unknown. The source material was unstimulated CD8+ T cells sorted from spleen or lymph node cells, sampled before transplant. All receptors derive from a human donor who was the organ donor for an intestinal transplant. CDR3s include the opening cysteine and the closing phenylalanine or tryptophan. The D gene is left open where the match is weak. Rows give clone size only sometimes, using once, few, many, or a class for an expanded clone.

clone_size: few
d_call: -
v_call: TRBV6-1
cdr3_aa: CASSVGLELFF

clone_size: -
d_call: -
v_call: TRBV6-5
cdr3_aa: CASSLSLAGIQYF

clone_size: -
d_call: -
v_call: TRBV9
cdr3_aa: CASSVGAGDYGYTF

clone_size: -
d_call: -
v_call: TRBV6-5
cdr3_aa: CASSPRVSVTDTQYF

clone_size: once
d_call: TRBD1
v_call: TRBV4-1
cdr3_aa: CASSEGQGEGNTEAFF

clone_size: -
d_call: TRBD1
v_call: TRBV11-2
cdr3_aa: CASSSLKPGQGREQYF

clone_size: -
d_call: TRBD2
v_call: TRBV7-2
cdr3_aa: CASSKGLAGGKNEQFF

clone_size: -
d_call: -
v_call: TRBV7-2
cdr3_aa: CASSPTGARYEQYF

clone_size: -
d_call: -
v_call: TRBV4-1
cdr3_aa: CASSQGFQGMAFF

clone_size: -
d_call: -
v_call: TRBV6-1
cdr3_aa: CASNSLLYGYTF